There are a few counts of the clone carrying this T cell receptor beta chain. TCRdb processed the 5' RACE reads anew with MiXCR; each CDR3 protein has one entry. The repertoire has hundreds of thousands of distinct CDR3 sequences, 18% of them found once; the top ten carry less than 15%. This sample is part of a study of identical twins. This CDR3 has 14 amino acids. The V gene's germline CDR1 is LNHNV and CDR2 YYDKDF (reference sequence). V lost 3 bases to trimming and J lost 3 bases, with 12 bases between them. The data also belong to a second study, concerning T cells expressing NK-cell markers. That study reports: Researchers got TCR beta repertoires out of sorted CD3+CD56+NKG2C+, CD3+CD56+NKG2C- and CD3+CD56-NKG2C+ T cells.

This chain joins TRBV15 and TRBJ2-7; TRBD1 might be the D (7 bases). The source is a woman under 30 in good health. The material sequenced was PBMCs. The CDR3, as DNA: TGTGCCACCAGCAGGAGACAGGGAGGCTACGAGCAGTACTTC. Protein: CATSRRQGGYEQYF.